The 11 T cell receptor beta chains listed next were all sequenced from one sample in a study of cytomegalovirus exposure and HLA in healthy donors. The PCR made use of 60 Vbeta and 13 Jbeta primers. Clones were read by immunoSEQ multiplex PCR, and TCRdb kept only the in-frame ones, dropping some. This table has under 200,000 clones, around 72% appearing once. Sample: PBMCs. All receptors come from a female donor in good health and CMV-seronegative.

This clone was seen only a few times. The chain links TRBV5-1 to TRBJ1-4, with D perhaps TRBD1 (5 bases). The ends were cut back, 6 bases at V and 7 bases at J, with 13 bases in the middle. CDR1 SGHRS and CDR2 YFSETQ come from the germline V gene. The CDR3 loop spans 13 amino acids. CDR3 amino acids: CASTGQGFEKLFF. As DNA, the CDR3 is TGCGCCAGCACAGGGCAGGGTTTTGAAAAACTGTTTTTT.

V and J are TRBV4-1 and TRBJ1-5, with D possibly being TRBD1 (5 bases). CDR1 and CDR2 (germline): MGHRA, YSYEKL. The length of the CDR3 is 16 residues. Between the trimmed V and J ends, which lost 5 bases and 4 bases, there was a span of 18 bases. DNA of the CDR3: TGCGCCAGCAGCTACAGGCCTGATGGGATTAATCAGCCCCAGCATTTT. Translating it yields CASSYRPDGINQPQHF.

The CDR3 sequence: CASSLTPSVNEQFF. For the CDR3, the DNA is TGTGCCAGCAGCTTAACCCCTAGTGTCAATGAGCAGTTCTTC. This chain uses TRBV7-2 with TRBJ2-1; D is ambiguous. Germline assignment: CDR1 SGHTA and CDR2 FQGNSA. V was pared by 2 bases and J by 6 bases, with 11 bases between. The CDR3 sequence is 14 residues long.

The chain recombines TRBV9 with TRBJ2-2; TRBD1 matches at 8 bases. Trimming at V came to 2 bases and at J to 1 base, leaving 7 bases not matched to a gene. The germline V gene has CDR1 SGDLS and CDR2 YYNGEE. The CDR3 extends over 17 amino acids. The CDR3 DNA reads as TGTGCCAGCAGCGTTCGGGCCGGGACAGGGAACACCGGGGAGCTGTTTTTT. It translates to CASSVRAGTGNTGELFF.

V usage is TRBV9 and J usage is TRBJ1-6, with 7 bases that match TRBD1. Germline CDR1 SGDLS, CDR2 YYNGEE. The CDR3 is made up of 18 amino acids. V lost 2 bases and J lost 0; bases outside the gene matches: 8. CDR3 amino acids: CASSVEAGTVSYNSPLHF. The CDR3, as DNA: TGTGCCAGCAGCGTCGAGGCGGGGACAGTCTCCTATAATTCACCCCTCCACTTT.

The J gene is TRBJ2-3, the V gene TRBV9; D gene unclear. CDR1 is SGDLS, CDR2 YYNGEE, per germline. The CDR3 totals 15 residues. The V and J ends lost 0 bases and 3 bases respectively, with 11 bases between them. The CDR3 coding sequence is TGTGCCAGCAGCGTAGCTGGAGTTGAGACAGATACGCAGTATTTT. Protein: CASSVAGVETDTQYF.

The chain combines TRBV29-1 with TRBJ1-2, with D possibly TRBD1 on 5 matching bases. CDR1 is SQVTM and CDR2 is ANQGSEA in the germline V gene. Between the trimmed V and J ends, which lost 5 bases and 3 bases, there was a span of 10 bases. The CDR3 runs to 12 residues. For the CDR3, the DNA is TGCAGCGTTTCAGGGTCGGACTATGGCTACACCTTC. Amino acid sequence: CSVSGSDYGYTF.

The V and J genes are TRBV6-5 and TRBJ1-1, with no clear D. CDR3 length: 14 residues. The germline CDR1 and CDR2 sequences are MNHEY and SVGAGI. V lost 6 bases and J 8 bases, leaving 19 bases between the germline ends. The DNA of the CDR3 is TGTGCCAGCAGCGATCTCCCGGGAGAGGAAGAAGCTTTCTTT. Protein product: CASSDLPGEEEAFF.

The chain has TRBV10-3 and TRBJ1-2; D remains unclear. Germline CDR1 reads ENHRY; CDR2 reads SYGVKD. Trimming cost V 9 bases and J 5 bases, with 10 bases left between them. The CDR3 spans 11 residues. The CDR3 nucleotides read TGTGCCATATACCCGGGATATGGCTACACCTTC. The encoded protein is CAIYPGYGYTF.

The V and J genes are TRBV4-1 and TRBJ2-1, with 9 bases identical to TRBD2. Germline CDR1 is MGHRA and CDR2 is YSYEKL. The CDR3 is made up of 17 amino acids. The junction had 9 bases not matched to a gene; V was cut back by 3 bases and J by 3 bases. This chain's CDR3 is CASSQGALAGFYNEQFF. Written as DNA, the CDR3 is TGCGCCAGCAGCCAGGGTGCGCTAGCGGGATTCTACAATGAGCAGTTCTTC.

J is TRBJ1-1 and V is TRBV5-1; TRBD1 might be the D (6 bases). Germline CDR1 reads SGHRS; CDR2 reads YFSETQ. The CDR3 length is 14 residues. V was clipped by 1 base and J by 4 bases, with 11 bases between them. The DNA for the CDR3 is TGCGCCAGCAGCTTGAGCCCAGGGGTCACTGAAGCTTTCTTT. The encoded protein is CASSLSPGVTEAFF.